The clone carrying this TCR beta chain turned up a few times. Antigen specificity is unknown. This entry belongs to a study of T-cell reconstitution after alpha-beta-depleted transplantation in children. Overall study results and limits: Several hundred expanded graft clones reportedly gave rise to the alpha-beta T cells present about two months after transplant.

Unique molecular identifiers were built into the TCRbeta library. One entry per CDR3 protein, called by TCRdb with MiXCR from the PCR reads. The sample includes 200,000 to 300,000 distinct CDR3 sequences, over 20% of them seen just once. The CDR3 loop spans 11 amino acids. Trimming shortened V by 4 bases and J by 4 bases, and 7 bases separated the two germline ends. Per germline, CDR1 DFQATT and CDR2 SNEGSKA (reference sequence). The source was PBMCs, collected before TCRalphabeta/CD19-depleted stem cell transplant. The chain is built from TRBV20-1 and TRBJ1-2; tentatively, D is TRBD1 (5 bases). The receptor comes from a girl aged 2 to 9 with Fanconi anemia, due to receive a stem cell transplant. The CDR3 nucleotides are TGCAGTGCTACGGGACCCTATGGCTACACCTTC. Translating it yields CSATGPYGYTF.